The clone carrying this T cell receptor beta chain was seen repeatedly, ten times or more. This sample was taken from a study of T cells in Graves' hyperthyroidism and ophthalmopathy. What was amplified from RNA transcripts were TCR beta CDR3 regions. RT-PCR in the first round (using the HTBI primer set) targeted the TCR CDR3. From the multiplex PCR reads, TCRdb called clonotypes with MiXCR, one entry per CDR3 protein. The sample consists of around 240,000 distinct CDR3 sequences, roughly 17% of them appearing once. The V end was cut by 2 bases, the J end by 8 bases, with 15 bases between. Germline V gene sequence: CDR1 ENHRY, CDR2 SYGVKD. The CDR3 loop spans 14 amino acids.

The receptor was derived from a young woman with Graves' ophthalmopathy. The sample taken for sequencing was blood. The rearrangement links TRBV10-3 to TRBJ1-2, with D possibly matching TRBD1 (5 bases). CDR3 protein: CAISEIGREDGYTF. CDR3 sequence (DNA): TGTGCCATCAGTGAGATAGGCAGGGAGGACGGCTACACCTTC.